The T cell receptor beta chain under discussion was sequenced for a study of T-cell memory formation after mild COVID-19. Constant-segment primers and 5'RACE yielded cDNA libraries for TCR alpha and TCR beta, each carrying sample barcodes and UMIs. TCRdb ran MiXCR on the 5' RACE reads and lists one entry per CDR3 protein. In the table there are about 210,000 distinct CDR3 sequences, around 26% of which are singletons. Deletions cut 0 bases from V and 4 bases from J, with 9 bases between. The CDR3 covers 14 residues. Germline V gene lookup returns CDR1 MNHNY and CDR2 SVGAGI (reference sequence). This clonotype was detected only a few times. What it binds is not known. General observations from the study: The finding that pre-infection memory included some responding clones suggested that cross-reactive memory joined.

The chain combines TRBV6-6 with TRBJ1-2, with D unresolved. The receptor's source is an adult woman who had mild COVID-19 (a few samples of this study predate the infection). Cell type and time point are not known. Material: PBMCs or a T cell subset sorted from them (not recorded which). This chain's CDR3 is CASSYSGQLYGYTF. Written as DNA, the CDR3 is TGTGCCAGCAGTTACTCCGGGCAGCTCTATGGCTACACCTTC.